These 4 T cell receptor beta chains were all obtained from the same sample, sequenced in a study of spatial heterogeneity in lung cancer. No cognate antigen is known for these TCRs. Time point: sample taken at primary tumor resection. Study results and limitations: Tumor mutation counts were tracked by expanded intratumoral alpha and beta TCR counts.

TCRdb fed the 5' RACE reads into MiXCR, producing one record per CDR3 protein. The sample shows thousands of distinct CDR3 sequences, about 10% of them seen only once. The input for sequencing was lung tumor tissue, taken at surgery. These receptors all come from a female donor with early-stage non-small cell lung cancer.

This clonotype was detected ten times or more. This rearrangement joins TRBV12-3 or TRBV12-4 to TRBJ2-7; 7 bases are shared with TRBD1. CDR3 length: 15 residues. After removal of 5 bases from V and 0 bases from J, the junction contained 7 bases not matched to a gene. CDR3 region: CASSLGQVISYEQYF. CDR3 nucleotide sequence: TGTGCCAGCAGTCTCGGACAGGTTATCTCCTACGAGCAGTACTTC.

In its sample, this clonotype ranks as medium-sized. The chain links TRBV20-1 to TRBJ2-5; D is perhaps TRBD1 (6 bases). V was cut by 1 base and J by 0 bases, with 12 bases left in between. The CDR3 consists of 15 residues. Germline-derived CDR1 and CDR2 are DFQATT and SNEGSKA (reference sequence). The CDR3 nucleotides read TGCAGTGCTAGAGTGGGCAGGGGCCACCAAGAGACCCAGTACTTC. Protein product: CSARVGRGHQETQYF.

This clonotype ranks as medium-sized. The chain uses TRBV19 and TRBJ1-2; no clear D. With 7 bases removed from V and 1 base from J, the gap between germline ends came to 13 bases. The CDR3 covers 14 residues. Germline V CDR1 and CDR2: LNHDA, SQIVND (reference sequence). CDR3 nucleotide sequence: TGTGCCAGTACCCCTCCCCAGCTTAACTATGGCTACACCTTC. Encoded protein: CASTPPQLNYGYTF.

By share, this clonotype ranks as medium-sized. The chain combines TRBV9 with TRBJ2-5, with 8 bases matching TRBD2. The germline V gene has CDR1 SGDLS and CDR2 YYNGEE. J was trimmed by 3 bases and V by 0 bases; bases with no gene match: 13. CDR3 length: 18 residues. CDR3 in amino acids: CASSVEPTAAGGEETQYF. The CDR3 region has the DNA TGTGCCAGCAGCGTAGAACCGACTGCGGCGGGGGGAGAAGAGACCCAGTACTTC.